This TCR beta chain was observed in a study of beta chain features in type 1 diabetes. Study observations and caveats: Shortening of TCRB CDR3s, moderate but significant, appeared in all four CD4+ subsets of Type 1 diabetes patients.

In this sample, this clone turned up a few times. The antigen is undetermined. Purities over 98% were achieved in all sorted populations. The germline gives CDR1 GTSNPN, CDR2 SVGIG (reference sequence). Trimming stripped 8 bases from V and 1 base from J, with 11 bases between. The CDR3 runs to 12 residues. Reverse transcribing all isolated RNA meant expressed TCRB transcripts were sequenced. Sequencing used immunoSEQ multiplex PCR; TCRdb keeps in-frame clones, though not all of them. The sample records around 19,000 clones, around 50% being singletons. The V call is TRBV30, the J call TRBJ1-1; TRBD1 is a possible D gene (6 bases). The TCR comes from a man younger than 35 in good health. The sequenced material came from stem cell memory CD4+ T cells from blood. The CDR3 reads CAGGQWNTEAFF. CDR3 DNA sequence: TGTGCCGGAGGACAGTGGAACACTGAAGCTTTCTTT.